The T cell receptor (beta chain) under discussion was sequenced for a study of T cell repertoires in cytomegalovirus infection. General study findings and limits: Adding up the frequency of public TCR beta families identified people who carried CMV plus the relevant HLA.

This clonotype was observed a handful of times. Its antigen is not known. Germline V gives CDR1 SGHVS, CDR2 FQNEAQ. CDR3 size: 14 residues. V lost 3 bases and J 3 bases, leaving 11 bases between the germline ends. TCRdb recomputed calls from the reads with MiXCR, one row per CDR3 protein. The sample holds 180,000 or so distinct CDR3 sequences, approximately 18% seen once. The rearrangement uses TRBV7-8 and TRBJ1-1; weak D call: TRBD1 (6 bases). The TCR sequence derives from a human donor in good health (CMV status not recorded). Some clones in this sample may be carry-over from other donors' samples. Material: CD8+ T cells from PBMCs. The CDR3 nucleotides are TGTGCCAGCAGCTTTACAGGGCGGGACACTGAAGCTTTCTTT. Protein sequence: CASSFTGRDTEAFF.